This T cell receptor (beta chain) stems from a study of early T cells in non-severe SARS-CoV-2 infection. Study-level information: Chains were not paired, and sequencing was done on bulk RNA from unsorted whole blood.

The study, taken as a whole, reports: Matching with VDJdb favored anti-spike CD8 responses (missing private and CD4 specificities).

In the case of this clonotype: Its antigen is not known.

The CDR3 contains 16 residues. Germline assignment: CDR1 SGHDT and CDR2 YYEEEE. Trimming cost V 1 base and J 0 bases, with 10 bases left between them. The TCR library protocol attached unique molecular identifiers to the individual cDNA molecules. Using its own MiXCR run on the 5' RACE reads, TCRdb lists one record per CDR3 protein. The data contain roughly 34,000 distinct CDR3 sequences, roughly 7.1% of them seen just once; the ten biggest clones take up less than 15%. The sequencing here drew on whole blood, taken at baseline. The chain couples TRBV5-6 to TRBJ1-4; D is uncertain. This TCR came from an adult who was a healthcare worker with PCR-confirmed SARS-CoV-2 infection or an uninfected control (not recorded which). CDR3: CASSLTETATNEKLFF. CDR3 bases: TGTGCCAGCAGCTTGACGGAGACTGCAACTAATGAAAAACTGTTTTTT.